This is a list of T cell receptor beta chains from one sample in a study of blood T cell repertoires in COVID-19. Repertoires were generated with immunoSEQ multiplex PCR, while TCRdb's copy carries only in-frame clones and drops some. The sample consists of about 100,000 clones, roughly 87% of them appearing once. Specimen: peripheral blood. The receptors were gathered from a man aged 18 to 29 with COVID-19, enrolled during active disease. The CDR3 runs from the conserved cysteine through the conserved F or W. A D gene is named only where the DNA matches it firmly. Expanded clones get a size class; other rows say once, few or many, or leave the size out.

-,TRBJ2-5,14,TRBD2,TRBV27,TGTGCCAGCAGACAGCGGGGGAACCAAGAGACCCAGTACTTC,CASRQRGNQETQYF
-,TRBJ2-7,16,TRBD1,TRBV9,TGTGCCAGCAGCGTAGGGGGGCAGGGGGCGATCTACGAGCAGTACTTC,CASSVGGQGAIYEQYF
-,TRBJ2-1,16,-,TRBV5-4,TGTGCCAGCAGCTCGTCTGTCTCGAGCTCCTACAATGAGCAGTTCTTC,CASSSSVSSSYNEQFF
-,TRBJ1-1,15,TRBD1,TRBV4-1,TGCGCCAGCAGCCGGCCGGGACAGCGGAACACTGAAGCTTTCTTT,CASSRPGQRNTEAFF
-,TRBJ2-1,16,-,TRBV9,TGTGCCAGCAGCGTAGGTGGCGGGAAGGCCTACAATGAGCAGTTCTTC,CASSVGGGKAYNEQFF
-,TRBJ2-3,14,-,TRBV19,TGTGCCAGTAGTAGGGGGCAAGGCACAGATACGCAGTATTTT,CASSRGQGTDTQYF
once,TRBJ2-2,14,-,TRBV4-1,TGCGCCAGCAGCCAAAGGGGCTACACCGGGGAGCTGTTTTTT,CASSQRGYTGELFF
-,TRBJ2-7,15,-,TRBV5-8,TGTGCCAGCAGCCCCCTACGGGGGAGCTCCTACGAGCAGTACTTC,CASSPLRGSSYEQYF
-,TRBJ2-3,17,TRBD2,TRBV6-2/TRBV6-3,TGTGCCAGCAGTTACAGTCTAGCGGGAGGGGGGTCAGATACGCAGTATTTT,CASSYSLAGGGSDTQYF
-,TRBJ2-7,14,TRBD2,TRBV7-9,TGTGCCAGCAGCTTAGATGCGGGAGCTGGAGAGCAGTACTTC,CASSLDAGAGEQYF
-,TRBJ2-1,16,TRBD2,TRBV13,TGTGCCAGCAGTTCTATGAGCGGGAGGGGTTACAATGAGCAGTTCTTC,CASSSMSGRGYNEQFF
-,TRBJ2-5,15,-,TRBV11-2,TGTGCCAGCAGCTTAGATGCCTATACCCAAGAGACCCAGTACTTC,CASSLDAYTQETQYF
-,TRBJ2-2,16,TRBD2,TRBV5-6,TGTGCCAGCAGCCGCGGACTAGCGGGAGTCGCCGGGGAGCTGTTTTTT,CASSRGLAGVAGELFF
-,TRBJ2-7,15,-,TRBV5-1,TGCGCCAGCAGCTTATTACAGGGCCCTTCCTACGAGCAGTACTTC,CASSLLQGPSYEQYF
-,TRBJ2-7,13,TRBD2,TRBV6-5,TGTGCCAGCAGTTACGGGGGGGTCGGGGAGCAGTACTTC,CASSYGGVGEQYF
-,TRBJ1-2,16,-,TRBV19,TGTGCCAGTAGTACTCAGGGTCTGGAAGGCCCTGGTGGCTACACCTTC,CASSTQGLEGPGGYTF
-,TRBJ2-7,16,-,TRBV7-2,TGTGCCAGCAGCTTAGCGTCGGCTAGCGCACCCTACGAGCAGTACTTC,CASSLASASAPYEQYF
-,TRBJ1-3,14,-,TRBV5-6,TGTGCCAGCAGCCGGGCAGGGATCGGAAACACCATATATTTT,CASSRAGIGNTIYF
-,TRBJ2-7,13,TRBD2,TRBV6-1,TGTGCCACCTCATGGGGGGGAGGTTACGAGCAGTACTTC,CATSWGGGYEQYF
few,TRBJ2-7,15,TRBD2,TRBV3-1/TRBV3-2,TGTGCCAGCAGCCAACCCCAAGGGGAGGGCGGGGAGCAGTACTTC,CASSQPQGEGGEQYF
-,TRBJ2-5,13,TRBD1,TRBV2,TGTGCCAGCGGGACAGGGGTTAAAGAGACCCAGTACTTC,CASGTGVKETQYF
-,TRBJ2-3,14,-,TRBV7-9,TGTGCCAGCAGCTTAGGTGGCTTCACAGATACGCAGTATTTT,CASSLGGFTDTQYF
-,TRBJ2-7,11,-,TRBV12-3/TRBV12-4,TGCGCCAGCAGTTACAACTACGAGCAGTACTTC,CASSYNYEQYF
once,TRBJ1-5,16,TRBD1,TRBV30,TGTGCCTGGAGTGTACGACAGGGGTTGAGCAATCAGCCCCAGCATTTT,CAWSVRQGLSNQPQHF
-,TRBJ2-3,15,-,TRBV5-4,TGTGCCAGCAGTCGCGCTGGCGGTAGCACAGATACGCAGTATTTT,CASSRAGGSTDTQYF
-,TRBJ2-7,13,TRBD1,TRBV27,TGTGCCAGCAGTGGGGACAGCTCCTACGAGCAGTACTTC,CASSGDSSYEQYF
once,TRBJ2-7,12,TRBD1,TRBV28,TGTGCCAGCGGAGGACAGGGATACGAGCAGTACTTC,CASGGQGYEQYF
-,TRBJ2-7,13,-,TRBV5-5,TGTGCCAGCAGCTTTACCAGTTTGTACGAGCAGTACTTC,CASSFTSLYEQYF
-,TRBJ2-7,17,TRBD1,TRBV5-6,TGTGCCAGCAGCTCGGTACTCGCGACAGGGACCAACTACGAGCAGTACTTC,CASSSVLATGTNYEQYF
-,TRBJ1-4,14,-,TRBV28,TGTGCCAGCAGTTTACAGGGTTCGGCTGAAAAACTGTTTTTT,CASSLQGSAEKLFF
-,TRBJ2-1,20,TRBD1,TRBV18,TGTGCCAGCTCACCCAACCGTCCCGGGACAGGGTTTGGTCGGAACAATGAGCAGTTCTTC,CASSPNRPGTGFGRNNEQFF
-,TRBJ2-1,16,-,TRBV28,TGTGCCAGCAGTTTTGGTAGGCGGGGATCCTACAATGAGCAGTTCTTC,CASSFGRRGSYNEQFF
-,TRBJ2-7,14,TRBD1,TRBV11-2,TGTGCCAGCAGCGTGCTGGGACAGGCCTACGAGCAGTACTTC,CASSVLGQAYEQYF
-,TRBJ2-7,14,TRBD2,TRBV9,TGTGCCAGCAGCGTAAGCGGGAGGGCCTACGAGCAGTACTTC,CASSVSGRAYEQYF
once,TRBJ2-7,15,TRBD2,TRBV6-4,TGTGCCAGCAGGACTAGCGGGGAAACCTCCTACGAGCAGTACTTC,CASRTSGETSYEQYF
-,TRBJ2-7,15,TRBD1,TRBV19,TGTGCCAGTAGTATCGGACAGGGGGCGCGGTACGAGCAGTACTTC,CASSIGQGARYEQYF
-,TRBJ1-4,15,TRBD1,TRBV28,TGTGCCAGCAGTGGCACAGGGGGCGCGGTTGAAAAACTGTTTTTT,CASSGTGGAVEKLFF
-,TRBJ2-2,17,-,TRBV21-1,TGTGCCAGCAGCAAAGTACGACGGGGGGCGGGCACCGGGGAGCTGTTTTTT,CASSKVRRGAGTGELFF
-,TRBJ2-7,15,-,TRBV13,TGTGCCAGCAGCTTAGGCCGGCAGGGGCTGGACGAGCAGTACTTC,CASSLGRQGLDEQYF
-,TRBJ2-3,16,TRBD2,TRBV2,TGTGCCAGCAGAATCGGGACTAGCGGAGAAACAGATACGCAGTATTTT,CASRIGTSGETDTQYF
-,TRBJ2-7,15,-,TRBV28,TGTGCCAGCAGTTTGAGAGCGAGTACTTCCTACGAGCAGTACTTC,CASSLRASTSYEQYF
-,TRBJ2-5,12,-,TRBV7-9,TGTGCCAGCAGCTCTAGGGGAGAGACCCAGTACTTC,CASSSRGETQYF
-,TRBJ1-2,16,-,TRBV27,TGTGCCAGCAGTTTGGTTTCGGGGTCGGCTAACTATGGCTACACCTTC,CASSLVSGSANYGYTF
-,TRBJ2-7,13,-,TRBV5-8,TGTGCCAGTCAACTTCCCAATTGGTACGAGCAGTACTTC,CASQLPNWYEQYF
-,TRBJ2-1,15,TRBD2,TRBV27,TGTGCCAGCACCACTATGGGGACTACCTACAATGAGCAGTTCTTC,CASTTMGTTYNEQFF
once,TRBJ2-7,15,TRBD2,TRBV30,TGTGCCTGGAGTGTATTCGGGGGGATCTCCTACGAGCAGTACTTC,CAWSVFGGISYEQYF
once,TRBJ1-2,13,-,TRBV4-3,TGCGCCAGCAGCCAAGCCCTAGCCTATGGCTACACCTTC,CASSQALAYGYTF
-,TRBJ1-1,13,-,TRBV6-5,TGTGCCATTCAGGGACTACCGAACACTGAAGCTTTCTTT,CAIQGLPNTEAFF
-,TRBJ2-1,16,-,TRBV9,TGTGCCAGCAGCGCTCCCGAACTTCCCGGTGTTGGTGAGCAGTTCTTC,CASSAPELPGVGEQFF
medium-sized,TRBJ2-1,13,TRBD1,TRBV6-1,TGTGCCAGCAGTGAGGGACAGGTCATTGAGCAGTTCTTC,CASSEGQVIEQFF
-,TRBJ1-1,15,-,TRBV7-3,TGTGCCAGCAGCTTAGCGGGGCGTATGAACACTGAAGCTTTCTTT,CASSLAGRMNTEAFF
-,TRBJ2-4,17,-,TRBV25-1,TGTGCCAGCAGTGCCCGTCAGGGTGATCTAGCCAAAAACATTCAGTACTTC,CASSARQGDLAKNIQYF
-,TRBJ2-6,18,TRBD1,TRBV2,TGTGCCAGCAGTGAAAGAGGACAGGGGGGTTATGGGGCCAACGTCCTGACTTTC,CASSERGQGGYGANVLTF
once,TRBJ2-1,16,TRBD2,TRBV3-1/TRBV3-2,TGTGCCAGCAGCCCGTCCAGGGCTAGCGGGACCGGTGAGCAGTTCTTC,CASSPSRASGTGEQFF
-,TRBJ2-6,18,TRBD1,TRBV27,TGTGCCAGCAGTTTAAAGAGACAGGGCCTTAGCGGGGCCAACGTCCTGACTTTC,CASSLKRQGLSGANVLTF
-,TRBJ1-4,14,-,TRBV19,TGTGCCAGTAGTAATCAGGCTCTGAATGAAAAACTGCTTTTT,CASSNQALNEKLLF
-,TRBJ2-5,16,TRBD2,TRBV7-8,TGTGCCAGCAGCAGAGGCCGGGGAGGGGCGGGGGAGACCCAGTACTTC,CASSRGRGGAGETQYF
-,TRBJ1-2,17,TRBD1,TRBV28,TGTGCCAGCAGTATCCCGGGACAGGGGAAAGGGTACTATGGCTACACCTTC,CASSIPGQGKGYYGYTF
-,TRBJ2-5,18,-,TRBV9,TGTGCCAGCAGCGTAGGGGGCAGGGGTCTGGGCGAGCAAGAGACCCAGTACTTC,CASSVGGRGLGEQETQYF
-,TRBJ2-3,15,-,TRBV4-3,TGCGCCAGCAGCCAAGAACAGGCCGACACAGATACGCAGTATTTT,CASSQEQADTDTQYF